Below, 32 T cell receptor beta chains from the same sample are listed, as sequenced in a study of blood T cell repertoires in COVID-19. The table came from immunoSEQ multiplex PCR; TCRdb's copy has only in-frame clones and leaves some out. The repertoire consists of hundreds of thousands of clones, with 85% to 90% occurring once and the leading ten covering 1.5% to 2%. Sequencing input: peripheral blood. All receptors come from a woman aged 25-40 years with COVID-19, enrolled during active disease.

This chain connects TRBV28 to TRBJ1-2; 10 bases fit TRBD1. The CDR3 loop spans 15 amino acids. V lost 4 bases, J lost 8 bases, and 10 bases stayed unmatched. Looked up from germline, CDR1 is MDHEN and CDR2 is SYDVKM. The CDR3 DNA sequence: TGTGCCAGCAGTTCCCCGGGACAGGGGATGACAGGCTACACCTTC. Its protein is CASSSPGQGMTGYTF.

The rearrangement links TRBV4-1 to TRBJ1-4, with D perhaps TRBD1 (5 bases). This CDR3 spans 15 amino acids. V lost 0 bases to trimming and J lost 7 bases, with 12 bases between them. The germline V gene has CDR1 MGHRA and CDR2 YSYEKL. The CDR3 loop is CASSQEEGRGEKLFF. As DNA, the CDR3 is TGCGCCAGCAGCCAAGAAGAGGGGCGGGGTGAAAAACTGTTTTTT.

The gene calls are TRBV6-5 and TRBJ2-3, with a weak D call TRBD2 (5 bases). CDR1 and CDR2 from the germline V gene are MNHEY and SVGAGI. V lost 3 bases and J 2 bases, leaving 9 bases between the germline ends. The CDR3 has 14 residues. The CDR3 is CASSYLDSTDTQYF. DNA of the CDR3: TGTGCCAGCAGTTATTTGGACTCCACAGATACGCAGTATTTT.

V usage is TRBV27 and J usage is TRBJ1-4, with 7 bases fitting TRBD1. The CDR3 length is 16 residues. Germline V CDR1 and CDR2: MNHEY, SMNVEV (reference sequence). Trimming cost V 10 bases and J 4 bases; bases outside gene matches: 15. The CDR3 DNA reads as TGTGCCACCAGGGCTCGGGACAGAACTTTTAATGAAAAACTGTTTTTT. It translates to CATRARDRTFNEKLFF.

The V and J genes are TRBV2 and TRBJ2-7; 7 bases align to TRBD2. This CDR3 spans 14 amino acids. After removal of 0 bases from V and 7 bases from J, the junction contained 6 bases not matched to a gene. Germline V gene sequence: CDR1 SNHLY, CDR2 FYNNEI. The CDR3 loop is CASSEAYGTKEQYF. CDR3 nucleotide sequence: TGTGCCAGCAGTGAAGCCTATGGGACTAAGGAGCAGTACTTC.

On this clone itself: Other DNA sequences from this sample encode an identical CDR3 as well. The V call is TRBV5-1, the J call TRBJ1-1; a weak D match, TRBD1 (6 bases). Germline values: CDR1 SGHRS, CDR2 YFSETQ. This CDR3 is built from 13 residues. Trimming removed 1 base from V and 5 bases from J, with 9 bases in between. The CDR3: CASSLRGSTEAFF. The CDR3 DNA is TGCGCCAGCAGCTTGAGGGGGAGTACTGAAGCTTTCTTT. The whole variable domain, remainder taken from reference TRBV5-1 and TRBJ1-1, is KAGVTQTPRYLIKTRGQQVTLSCSPISGHRSVSWYQQTPGQGLQFLFEYFSETQRNKGNFPGRFSGRQFSNSRSEMNVSTLELGDSALYLCASSLRGSTEAFFGQGTRLTVV.

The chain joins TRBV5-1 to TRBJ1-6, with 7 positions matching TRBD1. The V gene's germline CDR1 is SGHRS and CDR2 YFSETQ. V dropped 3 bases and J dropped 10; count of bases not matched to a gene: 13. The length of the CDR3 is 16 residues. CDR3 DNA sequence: TGCGCCAGCAGCTACGCCCTACAGGGGTTGAACTCACCCCTCCACTTT. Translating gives CASSYALQGLNSPLHF.

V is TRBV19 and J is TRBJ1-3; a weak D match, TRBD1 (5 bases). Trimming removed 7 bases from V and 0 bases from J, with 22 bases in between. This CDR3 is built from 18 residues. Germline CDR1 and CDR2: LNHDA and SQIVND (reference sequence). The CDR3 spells CASTLTGVPLYSGNTIYF. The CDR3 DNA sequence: TGTGCCAGTACCCTTACGGGGGTTCCCCTCTACTCTGGAAACACCATATATTTT.

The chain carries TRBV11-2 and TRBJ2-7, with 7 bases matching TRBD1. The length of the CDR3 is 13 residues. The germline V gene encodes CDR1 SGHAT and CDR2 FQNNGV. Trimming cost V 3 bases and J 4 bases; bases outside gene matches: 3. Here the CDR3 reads CASSFGTEYEQYV. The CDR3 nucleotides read TGTGCCAGCAGCTTCGGGACAGAGTACGAGCAGTACGTC.

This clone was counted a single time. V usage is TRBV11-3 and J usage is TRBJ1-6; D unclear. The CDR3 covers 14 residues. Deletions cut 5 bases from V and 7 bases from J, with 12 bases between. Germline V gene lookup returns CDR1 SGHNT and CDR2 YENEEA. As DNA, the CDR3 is TGTGCCAGCAGCGACGGGAGTTGGAATTCACCCCTCCACTTT. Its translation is CASSDGSWNSPLHF.

The CDR3 region has the DNA TGTGCCAGCAGCCCGGACAGAATACATAACTATGGCTACACCTTC. It yields the protein CASSPDRIHNYGYTF. This chain joins TRBV7-6 and TRBJ1-2, with TRBD1 as a possible D gene (6 bases). The V end was cut by 5 bases, the J end by 1 base, with 14 bases between. The length of the CDR3 is 15 residues. From germline, CDR1 is SGHVS and CDR2 FNYEAQ. Together with reference TRBV7-6 and TRBJ1-2, the CDR3 gives the full variable domain: GAGVSQSPRYKVTKRGQDVALRCDPISGHVSLYWYRQALGQGPEFLTYFNYEAQQDKSGLPNDRFSAERPEGSISTLTIQRTEQRDSAMYRCASSPDRIHNYGYTFGSGTRLTVV.

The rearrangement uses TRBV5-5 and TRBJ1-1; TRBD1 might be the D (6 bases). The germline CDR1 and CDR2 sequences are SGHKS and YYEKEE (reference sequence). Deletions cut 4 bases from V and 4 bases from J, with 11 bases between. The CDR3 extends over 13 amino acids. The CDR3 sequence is CASSMGHPTEAFF. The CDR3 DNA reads TGTGCCAGCAGCATGGGACACCCCACTGAAGCTTTCTTT. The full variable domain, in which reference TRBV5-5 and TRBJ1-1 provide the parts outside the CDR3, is DAGVTQSPTHLIKTRGQQVTLRCSPISGHKSVSWYQQVLGQGPQFIFQYYEKEERGRGNFPDRFSARQFPNYSSELNVNALLLGDSALYLCASSMGHPTEAFFGQGTRLTVV.

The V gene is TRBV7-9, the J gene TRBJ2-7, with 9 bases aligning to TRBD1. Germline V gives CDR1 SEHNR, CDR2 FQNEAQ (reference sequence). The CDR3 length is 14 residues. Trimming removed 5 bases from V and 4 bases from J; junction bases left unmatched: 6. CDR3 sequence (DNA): TGTGCCAGCAGCCCGGACAGGGGACCATACGAGCAGTACTTC. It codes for CASSPDRGPYEQYF.

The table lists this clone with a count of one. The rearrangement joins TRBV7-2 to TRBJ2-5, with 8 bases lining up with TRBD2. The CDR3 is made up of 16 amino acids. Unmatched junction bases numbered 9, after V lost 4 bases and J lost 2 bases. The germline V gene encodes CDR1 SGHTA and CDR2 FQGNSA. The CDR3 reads CASSSYLTSGQETQYF. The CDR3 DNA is TGTGCCAGCAGCTCCTACCTAACTAGCGGACAAGAGACCCAGTACTTC.

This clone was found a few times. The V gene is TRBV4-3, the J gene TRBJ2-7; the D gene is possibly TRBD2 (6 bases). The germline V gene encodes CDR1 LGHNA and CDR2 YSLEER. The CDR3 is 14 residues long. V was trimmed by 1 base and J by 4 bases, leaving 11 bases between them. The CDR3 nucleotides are TGCGCCAGCAGCCAAGTGGACGGGAGTTACGAGCAGTACTTC. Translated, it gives CASSQVDGSYEQYF.

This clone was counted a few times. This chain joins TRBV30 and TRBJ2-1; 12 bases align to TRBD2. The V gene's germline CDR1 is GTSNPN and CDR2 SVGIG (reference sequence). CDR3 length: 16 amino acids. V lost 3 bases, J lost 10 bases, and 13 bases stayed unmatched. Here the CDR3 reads CAWSSTGLAGPSEQFF. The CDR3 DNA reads TGTGCCTGGAGCTCCACCGGACTAGCGGGGCCTTCGGAGCAGTTCTTC.

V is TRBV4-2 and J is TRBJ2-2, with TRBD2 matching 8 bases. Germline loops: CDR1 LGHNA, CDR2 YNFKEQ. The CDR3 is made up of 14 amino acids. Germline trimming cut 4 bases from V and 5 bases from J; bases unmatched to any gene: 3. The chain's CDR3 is CASSRRGATGELFF. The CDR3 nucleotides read TGTGCCAGCAGCCGGCGGGGGGCAACCGGGGAGCTGTTTTTT.

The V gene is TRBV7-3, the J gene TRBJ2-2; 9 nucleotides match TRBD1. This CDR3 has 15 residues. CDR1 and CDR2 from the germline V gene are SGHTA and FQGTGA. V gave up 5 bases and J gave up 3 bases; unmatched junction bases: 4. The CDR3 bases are TGTGCCAGCAGCCCTGGGACAGGGCACACCGGGGAGCTGTTTTTT. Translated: CASSPGTGHTGELFF.

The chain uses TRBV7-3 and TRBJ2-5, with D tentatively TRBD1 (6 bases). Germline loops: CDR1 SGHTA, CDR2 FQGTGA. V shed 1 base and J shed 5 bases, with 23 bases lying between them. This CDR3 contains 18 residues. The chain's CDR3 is CASSLMDLRDNQGETQYF. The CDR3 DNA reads TGTGCCAGCAGCTTAATGGACCTCCGGGACAATCAAGGGGAGACCCAGTACTTC. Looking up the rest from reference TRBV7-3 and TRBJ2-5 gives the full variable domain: GAGVSQTPSNKVTEKGKYVELRCDPISGHTALYWYRQSLGQGPEFLIYFQGTGAADDSGLPNDRFFAVRPEGSVSTLKIQRTERGDSAVYLCASSLMDLRDNQGETQYFGPGTRLLVL.

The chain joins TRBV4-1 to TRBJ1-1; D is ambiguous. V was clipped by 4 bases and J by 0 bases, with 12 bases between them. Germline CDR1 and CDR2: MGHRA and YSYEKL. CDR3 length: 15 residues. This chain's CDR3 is CASSPARELNTEAFF. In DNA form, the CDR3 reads TGCGCCAGCAGCCCCGCTCGAGAGTTGAACACTGAAGCTTTCTTT.

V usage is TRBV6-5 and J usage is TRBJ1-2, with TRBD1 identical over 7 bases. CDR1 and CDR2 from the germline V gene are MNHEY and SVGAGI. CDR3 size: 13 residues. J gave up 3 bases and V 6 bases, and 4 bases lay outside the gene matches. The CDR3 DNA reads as TGTGCCAGCAGATCAGACAGGGACTATGGCTACACCTTC. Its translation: CASRSDRDYGYTF.

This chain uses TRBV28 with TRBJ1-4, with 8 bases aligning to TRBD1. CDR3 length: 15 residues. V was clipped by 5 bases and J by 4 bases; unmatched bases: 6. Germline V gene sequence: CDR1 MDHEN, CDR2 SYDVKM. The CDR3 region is CASSLNRGGNEKLFF. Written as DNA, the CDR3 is TGTGCCAGCAGTCTCAACAGGGGGGGTAATGAAAAACTGTTTTTT.

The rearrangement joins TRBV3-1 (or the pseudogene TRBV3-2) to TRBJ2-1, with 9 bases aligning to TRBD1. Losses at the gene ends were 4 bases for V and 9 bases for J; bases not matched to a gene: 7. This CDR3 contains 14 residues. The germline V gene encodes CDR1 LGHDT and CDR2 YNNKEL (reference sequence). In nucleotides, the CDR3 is TGTGCCAGCAGCCCCGGAACAGGGGGCGGTGAGCAGTTCTTC. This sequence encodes CASSPGTGGGEQFF.

The CDR3 DNA is TGCGCCAGCAGCCCGCGGACAGGGGGAGCCTACGAGCAGTACTTC. Protein product: CASSPRTGGAYEQYF. V usage is TRBV5-1 and J usage is TRBJ2-7; 10 nucleotides match TRBD1. The CDR3 contains 15 residues. Germline V gives CDR1 SGHRS, CDR2 YFSETQ. Unmatched junction bases numbered 6, after V lost 4 bases and J lost 2 bases.

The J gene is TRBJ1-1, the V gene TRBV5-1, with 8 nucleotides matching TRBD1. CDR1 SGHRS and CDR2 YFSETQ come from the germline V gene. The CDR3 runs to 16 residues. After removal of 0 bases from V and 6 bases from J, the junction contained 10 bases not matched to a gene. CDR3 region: CASSLASGQGLSEAFF. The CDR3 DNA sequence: TGCGCCAGCAGCTTGGCGTCCGGACAGGGTCTCTCTGAAGCTTTCTTT.

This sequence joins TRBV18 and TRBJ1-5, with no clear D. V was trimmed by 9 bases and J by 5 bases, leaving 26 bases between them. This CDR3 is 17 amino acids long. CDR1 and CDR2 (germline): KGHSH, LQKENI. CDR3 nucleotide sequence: TGTGCCAGGTCCGCGCGACCAAGGGAGGCTGAACATCAGCCCCAGCATTTT. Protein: CARSARPREAEHQPQHF. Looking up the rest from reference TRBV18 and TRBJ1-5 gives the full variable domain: NAGVMQNPRHLVRRRGQEARLRCSPMKGHSHVYWYRQLPEEGLKFMVYLQKENIIDESGMPKERFSAEFPKEGPSILRIQQVVRGDSAAYFCARSARPREAEHQPQHFGDGTRLSIL.

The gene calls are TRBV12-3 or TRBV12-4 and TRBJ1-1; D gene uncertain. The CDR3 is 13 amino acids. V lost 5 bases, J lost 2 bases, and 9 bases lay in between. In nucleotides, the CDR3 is TGTGCCAGCAGTCGTCAGGTAAACACTGAAGCTTTCTTT. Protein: CASSRQVNTEAFF.

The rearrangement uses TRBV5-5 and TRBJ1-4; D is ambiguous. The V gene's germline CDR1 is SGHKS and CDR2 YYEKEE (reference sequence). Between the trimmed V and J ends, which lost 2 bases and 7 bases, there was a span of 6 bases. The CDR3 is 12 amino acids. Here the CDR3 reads CASSFGLEKLFF. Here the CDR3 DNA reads TGTGCCAGCAGCTTCGGTCTTGAAAAACTGTTTTTT.

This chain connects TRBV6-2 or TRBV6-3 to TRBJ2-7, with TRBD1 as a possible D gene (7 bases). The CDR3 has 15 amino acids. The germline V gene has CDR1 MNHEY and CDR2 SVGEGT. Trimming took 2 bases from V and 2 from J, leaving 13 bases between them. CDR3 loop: CASSYAGQRAYEQYF. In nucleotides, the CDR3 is TGTGCCAGCAGTTACGCGGGACAGAGGGCCTACGAGCAGTACTTC.

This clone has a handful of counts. The CDR3 region is CASSYTPDQPQHF. The CDR3 nucleotides read TGTGCCAGCAGCTATACTCCGGATCAGCCCCAGCATTTT. The V gene is TRBV7-2, the J gene TRBJ1-5; D gene uncertain. The V and J ends lost 4 bases and 5 bases respectively, with 9 bases between them. The CDR3 consists of 13 residues. Germline V lookup: CDR1 SGHTA, CDR2 FQGNSA. Filled out from reference TRBV7-2 and TRBJ1-5, the complete variable domain reads GAGVSQSPSNKVTEKGKDVELRCDPISGHTALYWYRQSLGQGLEFLIYFQGNSAPDKSGLPSDRFSAERTGGSVSTLTIQRTQQEDSAVYLCASSYTPDQPQHFGDGTRLSIL.

CDR3 sequence reads: CASSYSQNTEAFF. In DNA, the CDR3 is TGTGCCAGCAGTTACTCCCAGAACACTGAAGCTTTCTTT. The chain joins TRBV6-5 to TRBJ1-1; no definite D call. V lost 0 bases to trimming and J lost 1 base, with 3 bases between them. Per germline, CDR1 MNHEY and CDR2 SVGAGI. This CDR3 contains 13 residues.

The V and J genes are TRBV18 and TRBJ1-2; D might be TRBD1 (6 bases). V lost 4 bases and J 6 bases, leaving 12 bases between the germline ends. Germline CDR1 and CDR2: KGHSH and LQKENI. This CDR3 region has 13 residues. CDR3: CASSQGQGNGYTF. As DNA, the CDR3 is TGTGCCAGCTCACAAGGTCAGGGGAATGGCTACACCTTC.